This TCR beta chain was captured by sequencing in a study of blood T cell repertoires in COVID-19 (dated by TCRdb to the early 2020s). Study-wide context: Samples from collaborators originated in the United States, Italy and Spain and spanned both the acute and convalescent phases of COVID-19. The material from the prospective study consisted of cDNA or gDNA derived from T cells, B-cell-depleted T cells, or PBMCs. The dataset comprised deeply sampled blood TCRbeta repertoires from subjects exposed to, actively infected with, or recovered from COVID-19. The repertoires were made available in a free public database intended to serve as a resource for research on the immune response to SARS-CoV-2. Samples came from the ongoing ImmuneRACE study (first 160 participants) plus 1,254 subjects from 6 global collaborators. Nearly every sample came with metadata listing a de-identified subject ID, COVID-19 status, age in years and sex. Where available, HLA class I and class II types were obtained from metadata supplied by the sample provider rather than from assay-based typing. The paper's findings and limits, for the study overall: The quantity of clinical and demographic metadata differed by source and by participant and was supplied without curation.

Including the terminal cysteine and phenylalanine, the CDR3 comprises 17 residues. The sequence is cut down to CDR3 DNA, 51 bases in frame from base 1. V drops 0 bases and J drops 1 base, leaving 15 bases in between. CDR1 SGHVS and CDR2 FQNEAQ were looked up in the germline V gene. At one collaborating source in Seattle, patients were enrolled during active infection and were followed longitudinally through the course of disease. Each collaborating institution followed its own protocols to collect whole blood in K2EDTA tubes. For TCRbeta analysis, collaborator samples were shipped as frozen whole blood, as isolated PBMCs, or as DNA extracted from either sample type. For this clone: Its cognate antigen has yet to be identified. No much larger clone is present one base from it, and per-base qualities are unavailable.

The immunoSEQ Assay, a bias-controlled multiplex PCR, was used to amplify TCRbeta CDR3 regions from genomic DNA. The authors processed their data as follows. Nucleated cell counts per sample were estimated from amplification of reference gene primers within the assay. Sequence reads were collapsed and filtered to measure the absolute abundance of every unique TCRbeta CDR3 rearrangement. For each sample, productive Simpson clonality was calculated as the square root of Simpson's diversity index over productive rearrangements. TCRdb provides this immuneACCESS table in a form limited to in-frame rearrangements. Some clones are lacking; in checked studies, under half of them reflect an unresolved V gene, and why the rest are absent is not known. V and J calls and clone size are given by that table; D and trimming were obtained from the DNA. The sample profile shows 300,000 or so clones; approximately 90% of them were found once. The ten largest clones capture 2.2% of the sample.

This chain is built from TRBV7-8 and TRBJ1-1; a confident D gene designation cannot be given. The receptor was isolated from a woman aged 25 to 39 with COVID-19, enrolled during active disease. The specimen sequenced was peripheral blood. The CDR3 protein: CASSLAVAGTENTEAFF. The sequenced DNA is TGTGCCAGCAGCTTAGCGGTGGCAGGAACTGAGAACACTGAAGCTTTCTTT.